One sample yielded the 27 T cell receptor beta chains listed below, sequenced in a study of cytomegalovirus exposure and HLA in healthy donors. The PCR contained 60 Vbeta and 13 Jbeta primers. Only in-frame clones appear in the TCRdb table, and some are missing; sequencing was by immunoSEQ multiplex PCR. Found here are tens of thousands of clones; the top ten clones hold 2.5% to 3%. The material sequenced was PBMCs. The receptors come from a man aged 40-50 years in good health and CMV-seronegative.

The chain has TRBV10-3 and TRBJ1-2; weak D call: TRBD1 (5 bases). The CDR3 is made up of 14 amino acids. The V end was cut by 5 bases, the J end by 2 bases, with 12 bases between. Germline CDR1 reads ENHRY; CDR2 reads SYGVKD. The CDR3 bases are TGTGCCATCAGTAAGAAGACAGAGAACTATGGCTACACCTTC. It specifies CAISKKTENYGYTF.

The chain links TRBV18 to TRBJ1-5; D unresolved. The germline CDR1 and CDR2 sequences are KGHSH and LQKENI. This CDR3 has 15 amino acids. The V gene lost 2 bases and the J gene lost 0 bases, with 8 bases spanning the gap. This chain's CDR3 is CASSPRGDSNQPQHF. In nucleotides, the CDR3 is TGTGCCAGCTCACCAAGAGGAGATAGCAATCAGCCCCAGCATTTT. The full variable domain, its missing parts supplied by reference TRBV18 and TRBJ1-5, is NAGVMQNPRHLVRRRGQEARLRCSPMKGHSHVYWYRQLPEEGLKFMVYLQKENIIDESGMPKERFSAEFPKEGPSILRIQQVVRGDSAAYFCASSPRGDSNQPQHFGDGTRLSIL.

The V gene is TRBV5-1, the J gene TRBJ2-1; 12 nucleotides agree with TRBD2. This CDR3 comprises 15 residues. After removal of 0 bases from V and 6 bases from J, the junction contained 1 base not matched to a gene. From germline, CDR1 is SGHRS and CDR2 YFSETQ. For the CDR3, the DNA is TGCGCCAGCAGCTTGGGACTAGCGGGGGCCAATGAGCAGTTCTTC. Translation gives CASSLGLAGANEQFF.

V and J are TRBV30 and TRBJ2-2; TRBD2 matches 7 bases. The V gene end was trimmed by 8 bases and the J gene end by 4 bases; junction bases not matched to a gene: 10. This CDR3 contains 14 residues. The germline gives CDR1 GTSNPN, CDR2 SVGIG (reference sequence). The CDR3 loop is CAGGASGSTGELFF. CDR3 bases: TGTGCCGGTGGGGCTAGCGGCAGCACCGGGGAGCTGTTTTTT. Drawing the rest from reference TRBV30 and TRBJ2-2, the complete variable domain is SQTIHQWPATLVQPVGSPLSLECTVEGTSNPNLYWYRQAAGRGLQLLFYSVGIGQISSEVPQNLSASRPQDRQFILSSKKLLLSDSGFYLCAGGASGSTGELFFGEGSRLTVL.

The chain joins TRBV5-4 to TRBJ1-4; 8 bases align to TRBD1. The CDR3 totals 15 residues. With 4 bases clipped from V and 2 bases from J, the junction kept 4 bases outside the gene matches. From germline, CDR1 is SGHNT and CDR2 YYREEE (reference sequence). This chain's CDR3 is CASSAHRGTNEKLFF. The CDR3 DNA reads as TGTGCCAGCAGCGCCCACAGGGGGACTAATGAAAAACTGTTTTTT.

The chain links TRBV1 to TRBJ2-5; the table calls TRBD1, which could not be checked here. TRBV1 is designated a pseudogene. This CDR3 is 18 amino acids long. DNA for the CDR3: TGCACCAGCAGCCAGCTCCTCTTGTCACTCCAGGGTATGAAGACCCAGTACTTC. It yields the protein CTSSQLLLSLQGMKTQYF.

The rearrangement links TRBV6-5 to TRBJ2-3; 11 bases line up with TRBD2. The germline V gene encodes CDR1 MNHEY and CDR2 SVGAGI. V was pared by 2 bases and J by 4 bases, with 2 bases of the junction left unmatched. The CDR3 is 15 amino acids. CDR3 residues: CASSYISGGADTQYF. The CDR3 DNA reads as TGTGCCAGCAGTTACATTAGCGGGGGGGCAGATACGCAGTATTTT.

The chain is built from TRBV6-1 and TRBJ1-1, with 7 nucleotides matching TRBD1. The CDR3 is made up of 15 amino acids. Germline V lookup: CDR1 MNHNS, CDR2 SASEGT. V lost 3 bases to trimming and J lost 5 bases; unmatched junction nucleotides: 9. In DNA form, the CDR3 reads TGTGCCAGCAGTGAGGGGATTCCGGGACAGACTGAAGCTTTCTTT. Its protein is CASSEGIPGQTEAFF.

V and J are TRBV15 and TRBJ2-5; tentative D call: TRBD2 (6 bases). In germline, CDR1 is LNHNV, CDR2 YYDKDF (reference sequence). V lost 4 bases, J lost 5 bases, and 20 bases lay in between. The length of the CDR3 is 16 residues. The CDR3 DNA sequence: TGTGCCACCAGCACAAGAGAGGTCGGGAGACAGGAGACCCAGTACTTC. This gives the protein CATSTREVGRQETQYF.

The rearrangement uses TRBV7-9 and TRBJ2-1; 10 nucleotides agree with TRBD2. Trimming took 5 bases from V and 7 from J; bases not matched to a gene: 5. Germline V gives CDR1 SEHNR, CDR2 FQNEAQ (reference sequence). CDR3 length equals 14 residues. Written as DNA, the CDR3 is TGTGCCAGCAGCCCGGGACTAGCGAGGAATGAGCAGTTCTTC. As protein: CASSPGLARNEQFF. The full variable domain, its missing parts supplied by reference TRBV7-9 and TRBJ2-1, is DTGVSQNPRHKITKRGQNVTFRCDPISEHNRLYWYRQTLGQGPEFLTYFQNEAQLEKSRLLSDRFSAERPKGSFSTLEIQRTEQGDSAMYLCASSPGLARNEQFFGPGTRLTVL.

V and J are TRBV6-1 and TRBJ1-3; the D is unclear. The germline V and J ends were trimmed by 7 bases and 2 bases, with 12 bases remaining between them. The CDR3 loop spans 14 amino acids. Per germline, CDR1 MNHNS and CDR2 SASEGT. The CDR3 sequence is CASTDYNTGNTIYF. The CDR3 bases are TGTGCCAGCACCGATTACAACACTGGAAACACCATATATTTT.

This chain links TRBV29-1 with TRBJ2-7; tentatively, D is TRBD1 (5 bases). Trimming took 6 bases from V and 3 from J, leaving 15 bases between them. This CDR3 is built from 13 residues. Germline V gene data show CDR1 as SQVTM and CDR2 as ANQGSEA. CDR3 sequence: CSVGSDSIYEQYF. The CDR3 bases are TGCAGCGTCGGTTCCGACAGTATCTACGAGCAGTACTTC.

The CDR3 DNA reads as TGTGCCAGCAACAAGGGGGACAGTCCTAACTATGGCTACACCTTC. Amino acid sequence: CASNKGDSPNYGYTF. The rearrangement uses TRBV9 and TRBJ1-2; 7 nucleotides match TRBD1. The germline CDR1 and CDR2 sequences are SGDLS and YYNGEE. This CDR3 is 15 amino acids long. V was pared by 6 bases and J by 0 bases, with 8 bases of the junction left unmatched.

The chain links TRBV19 to TRBJ1-3, with a tentative D call TRBD1 (5 bases). Trimming took 4 bases from V and 4 from J, leaving 17 bases between them. The germline V gene encodes CDR1 LNHDA and CDR2 SQIVND (reference sequence). The CDR3 loop spans 16 amino acids. CDR3 coding DNA: TGTGCCAGTAGTACCTCCAGGGTTGCTGTGGGAAACACCATATATTTT. Residues: CASSTSRVAVGNTIYF. The variable domain in full, with the rest retrieved from reference TRBV19 and TRBJ1-3, is DGGITQSPKYLFRKEGQNVTLSCEQNLNHDAMYWYRQDPGQGLRLIYYSQIVNDFQKGDIAEGYSVSREKKESFPLTVTSAQKNPTAFYLCASSTSRVAVGNTIYFGEGSWLTVV.

This chain links TRBV25-1 with TRBJ1-1; 10 positions match TRBD1. Germline CDR1 is MGHDK and CDR2 is SYGVNS. V lost 7 bases and J lost 3; bases outside the gene matches: 11. CDR3 size: 16 residues. CDR3 nucleotides: TGTGCCAGCACCGGCGGGACAGGGGACTGGGACACTGAAGCTTTCTTT. It specifies CASTGGTGDWDTEAFF. The full variable domain, its missing parts supplied by reference TRBV25-1 and TRBJ1-1, is EADIYQTPRYLVIGTGKKITLECSQTMGHDKMYWYQQDPGMELHLIHYSYGVNSTEKGDLSSESTVSRIRTEHFPLTLESARPSHTSQYLCASTGGTGDWDTEAFFGQGTRLTVV.

The rearrangement joins TRBV6-1 to TRBJ2-3; D remains unclear. The CDR3 runs to 14 residues. Looked up from germline, CDR1 is MNHNS and CDR2 is SASEGT. Trimming pared 2 bases from V and 0 bases from J, leaving 6 bases between. Here the CDR3 DNA reads TGTGCCAGCAGTGAACAGGCGAGCACAGATACGCAGTATTTT. As protein: CASSEQASTDTQYF.

This chain links TRBV19 with TRBJ2-1; no reliable D call. Trimming shortened V by 8 bases and J by 6 bases, and 11 bases separated the two germline ends. This CDR3 is built from 12 residues. In germline, CDR1 is LNHDA, CDR2 SQIVND (reference sequence). CDR3 DNA: TGTGCCAGTCGAGTGGGCATCAATGAGCAGTTCTTC. It encodes CASRVGINEQFF.

The rearrangement uses TRBV6-1 and TRBJ2-5, with 11 bases matching TRBD2. V shed 1 base, J shed 4 bases, and the junction held 5 bases outside the gene matches. Germline values: CDR1 MNHNS, CDR2 SASEGT. This CDR3 comprises 16 residues. For the CDR3, the DNA is TGTGCCAGCAGTGAAGGGGTTCTAGCGGGGGGAGAGACCCAGTACTTC. Amino acids: CASSEGVLAGGETQYF.

V and J are TRBV18 and TRBJ2-7, with 11 positions matching TRBD1. Germline V gene data show CDR1 as KGHSH and CDR2 as LQKENI. This CDR3 has 16 residues. V was pared by 4 bases and J by 5 bases, with 10 bases of the junction left unmatched. The DNA of the CDR3 is TGTGCCAGCTCACGGCGGGATGGACAGGGGGCCAACGAGCAGTACTTC. Protein: CASSRRDGQGANEQYF.

Here the CDR3 DNA reads TGTGCCAGCAGTCGCACAGGGGAAGGCGAGCAGTACTTC. Encoded protein: CASSRTGEGEQYF. This rearrangement joins TRBV2 to TRBJ2-7; 7 bases map to TRBD1. The J segment lost 6 bases and the V segment lost 5 bases, leaving 7 bases of the junction unmatched. Germline assignment: CDR1 SNHLY and CDR2 FYNNEI. The CDR3 spans 13 residues.

CDR3 bases: TGTGCCAGCAGTGCCGGACAGGGTCTGACTGAAGCTTTCTTT. The encoded protein is CASSAGQGLTEAFF. The chain is built from TRBV6-1 and TRBJ1-1; TRBD1 matches 8 bases. Unmatched junction bases numbered 6, after V lost 4 bases and J lost 5 bases. The CDR3 covers 14 residues. Germline V lookup: CDR1 MNHNS, CDR2 SASEGT.

The V call is TRBV6-1, the J call TRBJ1-5; the D gene is possibly TRBD1 (5 bases). The CDR3 spans 13 residues. The germline gives CDR1 MNHNS, CDR2 SASEGT. Trimming took 1 base from V and 9 from J, leaving 10 bases between them. CDR3 residues: CASSEEGPRPQHF. The CDR3 DNA reads as TGTGCCAGCAGTGAAGAGGGGCCCCGGCCCCAGCATTTT.

This chain joins TRBV27 and TRBJ2-7; D may be TRBD2 (5 bases). Trimming shortened V by 0 bases and J by 6 bases, and 9 bases separated the two germline ends. The CDR3 consists of 13 residues. Germline V CDR1 and CDR2: MNHEY, SMNVEV (reference sequence). The CDR3 DNA follows: TGTGCCAGCAGTTTATCGGTGAGCGGCGAGCAGTACTTC. The encoded protein is CASSLSVSGEQYF.

The chain is built from TRBV15 and TRBJ2-5; TRBD1 matches 8 bases. The length of the CDR3 is 14 residues. Germline-derived CDR1 and CDR2 are LNHNV and YYDKDF (reference sequence). V shed 2 bases and J 5 bases; nucleotides not matched to a gene: 4. The CDR3 protein is CATSRQGARETQYF. In nucleotides, the CDR3 is TGTGCCACCAGCAGACAGGGGGCGCGGGAGACCCAGTACTTC.

The chain links TRBV5-5 to TRBJ1-1; perhaps TRBD1 as D (6 bases). Trimming left V 0 bases short and J 0 bases short, with 6 bases between. Germline loops: CDR1 SGHKS, CDR2 YYEKEE (reference sequence). There are 14 residues in the CDR3. CDR3 loop: CASSLDRVNTEAFF. In nucleotides, the CDR3 is TGTGCCAGCAGCTTGGACAGGGTGAACACTGAAGCTTTCTTT.

The chain combines TRBV6-5 with TRBJ1-1; D gene uncertain. The V gene's germline CDR1 is MNHEY and CDR2 SVGAGI. The CDR3 extends over 15 amino acids. Trimming shortened V by 2 bases and J by 1 base, and 11 bases separated the two germline ends. This CDR3 reads CASSYRGLGNTEAFF. Written as DNA, the CDR3 is TGTGCCAGCAGTTACCGTGGCCTAGGGAACACTGAAGCTTTCTTT.

The chain combines TRBV6-1 with TRBJ2-7; D is unresolved. V was trimmed by 6 bases and J by 3 bases, leaving 6 bases between them. The CDR3 totals 11 residues. Germline V gene data show CDR1 as MNHNS and CDR2 as SASEGT. CDR3 nucleotides: TGTGCCAGCAGCTCTAACTACGAGCAGTACTTC. It is translated as CASSSNYEQYF.